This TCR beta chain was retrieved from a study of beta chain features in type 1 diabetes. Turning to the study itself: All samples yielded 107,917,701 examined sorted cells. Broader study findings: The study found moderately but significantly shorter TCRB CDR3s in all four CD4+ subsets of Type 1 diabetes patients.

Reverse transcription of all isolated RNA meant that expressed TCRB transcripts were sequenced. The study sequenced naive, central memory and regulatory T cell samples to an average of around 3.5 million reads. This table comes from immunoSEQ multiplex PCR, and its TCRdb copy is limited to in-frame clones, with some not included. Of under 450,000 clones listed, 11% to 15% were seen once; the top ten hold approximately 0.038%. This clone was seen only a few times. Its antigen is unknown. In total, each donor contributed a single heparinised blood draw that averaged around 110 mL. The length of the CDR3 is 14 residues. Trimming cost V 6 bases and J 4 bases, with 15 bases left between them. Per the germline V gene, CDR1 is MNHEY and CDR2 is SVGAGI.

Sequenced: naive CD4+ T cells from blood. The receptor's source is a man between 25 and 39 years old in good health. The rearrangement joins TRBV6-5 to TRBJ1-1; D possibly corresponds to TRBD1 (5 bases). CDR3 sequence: CASRGEGDPTEAFF. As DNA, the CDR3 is TGTGCCAGCAGGGGGGAGGGAGACCCCACTGAAGCTTTCTTT.